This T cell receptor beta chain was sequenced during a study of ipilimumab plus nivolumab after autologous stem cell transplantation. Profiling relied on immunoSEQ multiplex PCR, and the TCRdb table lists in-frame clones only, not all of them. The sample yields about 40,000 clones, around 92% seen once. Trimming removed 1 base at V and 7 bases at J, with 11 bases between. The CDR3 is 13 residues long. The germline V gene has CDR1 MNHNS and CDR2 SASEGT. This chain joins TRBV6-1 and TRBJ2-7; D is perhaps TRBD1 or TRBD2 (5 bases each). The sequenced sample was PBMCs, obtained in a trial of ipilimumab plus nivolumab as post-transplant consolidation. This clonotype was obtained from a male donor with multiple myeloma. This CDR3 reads CASSEVGGLEQYF. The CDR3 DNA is TGTGCCAGCAGTGAAGTTGGGGGATTAGAGCAGTACTTC.